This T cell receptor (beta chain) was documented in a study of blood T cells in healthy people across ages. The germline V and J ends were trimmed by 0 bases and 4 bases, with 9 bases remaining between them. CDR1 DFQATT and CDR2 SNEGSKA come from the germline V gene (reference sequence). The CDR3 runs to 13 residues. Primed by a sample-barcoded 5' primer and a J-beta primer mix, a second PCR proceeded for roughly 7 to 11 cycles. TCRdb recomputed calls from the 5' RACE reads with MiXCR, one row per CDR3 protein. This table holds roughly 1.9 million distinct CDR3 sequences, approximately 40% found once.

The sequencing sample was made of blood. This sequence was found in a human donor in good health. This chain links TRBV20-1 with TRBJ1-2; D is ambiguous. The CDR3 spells CSARDFVSYGYTF. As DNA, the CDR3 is TGCAGTGCTAGAGATTTTGTCAGCTATGGCTACACCTTC.